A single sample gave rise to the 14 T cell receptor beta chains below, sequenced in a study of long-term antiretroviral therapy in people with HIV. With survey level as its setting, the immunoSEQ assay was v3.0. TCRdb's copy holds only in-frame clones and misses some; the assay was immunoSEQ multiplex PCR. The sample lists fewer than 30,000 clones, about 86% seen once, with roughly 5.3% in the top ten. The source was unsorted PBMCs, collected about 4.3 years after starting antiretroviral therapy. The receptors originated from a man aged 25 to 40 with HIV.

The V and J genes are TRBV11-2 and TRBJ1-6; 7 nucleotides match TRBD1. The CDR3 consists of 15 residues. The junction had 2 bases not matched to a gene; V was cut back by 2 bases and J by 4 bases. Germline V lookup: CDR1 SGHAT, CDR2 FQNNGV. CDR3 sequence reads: CASSLLGQYNSPLHF. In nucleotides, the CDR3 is TGTGCCAGCAGCTTATTGGGACAGTATAATTCACCCCTCCACTTT. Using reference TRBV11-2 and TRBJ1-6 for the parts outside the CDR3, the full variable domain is EAGVAQSPRYKIIEKRQSVAFWCNPISGHATLYWYQQILGQGPKLLIQFQNNGVVDDSQLPKDRFSAERLKGVDSTLKIQPAKLEDSAVYLCASSLLGQYNSPLHFGNGTRLTVT.

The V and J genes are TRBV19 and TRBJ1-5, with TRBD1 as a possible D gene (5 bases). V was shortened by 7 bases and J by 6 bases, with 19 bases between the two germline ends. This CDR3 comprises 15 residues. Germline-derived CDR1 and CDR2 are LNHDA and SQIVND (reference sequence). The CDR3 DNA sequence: TGTGCCAGTAACCTAGCCGCTCCGACAGCTCAGCCCCAGCATTTT. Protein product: CASNLAAPTAQPQHF. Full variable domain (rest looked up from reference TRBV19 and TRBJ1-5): DGGITQSPKYLFRKEGQNVTLSCEQNLNHDAMYWYRQDPGQGLRLIYYSQIVNDFQKGDIAEGYSVSREKKESFPLTVTSAQKNPTAFYLCASNLAAPTAQPQHFGDGTRLSIL.

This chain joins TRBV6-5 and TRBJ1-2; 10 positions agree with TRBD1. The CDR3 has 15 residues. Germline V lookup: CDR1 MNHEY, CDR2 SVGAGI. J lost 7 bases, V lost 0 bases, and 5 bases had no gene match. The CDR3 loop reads CASSYSSTGGGGYTF. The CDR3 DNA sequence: TGTGCCAGCAGTTACTCCTCGACAGGGGGCGGTGGCTACACCTTC.

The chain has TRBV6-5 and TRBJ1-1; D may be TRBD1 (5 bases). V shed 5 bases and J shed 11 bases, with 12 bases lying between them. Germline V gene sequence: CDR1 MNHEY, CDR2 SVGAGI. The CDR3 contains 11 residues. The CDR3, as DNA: TGTGCCAGCAGTACGTCCGGGGGGGCTTTCTTT. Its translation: CASSTSGGAFF.

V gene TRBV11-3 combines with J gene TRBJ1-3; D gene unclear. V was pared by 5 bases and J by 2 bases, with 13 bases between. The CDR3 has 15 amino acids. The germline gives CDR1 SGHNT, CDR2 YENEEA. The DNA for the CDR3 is TGTGCCAGCAGCCCATCCATAGGGCCTGGAAACACCATATATTTT. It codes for CASSPSIGPGNTIYF. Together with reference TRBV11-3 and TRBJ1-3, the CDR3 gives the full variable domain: EAGVVQSPRYKIIEKKQPVAFWCNPISGHNTLYWYLQNLGQGPELLIRYENEEAVDDSQLPKDRFSAERLKGVDSTLKIQPAELGDSAVYLCASSPSIGPGNTIYFGEGSWLTVV.

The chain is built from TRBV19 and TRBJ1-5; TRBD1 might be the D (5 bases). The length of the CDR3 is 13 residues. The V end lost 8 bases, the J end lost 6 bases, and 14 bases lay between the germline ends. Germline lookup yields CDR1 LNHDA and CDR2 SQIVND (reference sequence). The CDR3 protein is CASAGTLPQPQHF. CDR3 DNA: TGTGCCAGTGCCGGGACCCTCCCTCAGCCCCAGCATTTT.

CDR3 residues: CASSLIGSYNEQFF. CDR3 nucleotides: TGTGCCAGCAGCCTGATAGGCTCCTACAATGAGCAGTTCTTC. This rearrangement joins TRBV28 to TRBJ2-1; D gene uncertain. There are 14 residues in the CDR3. Germline-derived CDR1 and CDR2 are MDHEN and SYDVKM. Trimming pared 6 bases from V and 0 bases from J, leaving 9 bases between.

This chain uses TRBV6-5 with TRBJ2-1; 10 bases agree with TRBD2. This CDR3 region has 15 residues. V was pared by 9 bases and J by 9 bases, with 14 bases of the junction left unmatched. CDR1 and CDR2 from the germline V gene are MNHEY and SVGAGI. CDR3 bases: TGTGCCAGTGAACCGAGCGGGAGGGCCAACGGTGAGCAGTTCTTC. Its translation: CASEPSGRANGEQFF.

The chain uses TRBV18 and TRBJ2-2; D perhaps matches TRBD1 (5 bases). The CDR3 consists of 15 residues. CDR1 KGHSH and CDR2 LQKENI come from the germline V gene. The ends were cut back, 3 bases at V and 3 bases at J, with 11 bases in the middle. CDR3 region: CASSPGRRDTGELFF. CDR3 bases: TGTGCCAGCTCACCGGGGCGAAGGGACACCGGGGAGCTGTTTTTT.

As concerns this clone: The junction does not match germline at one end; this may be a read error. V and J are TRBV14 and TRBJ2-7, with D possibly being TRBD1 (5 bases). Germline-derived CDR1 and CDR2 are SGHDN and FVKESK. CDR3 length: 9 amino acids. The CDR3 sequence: CASSQGQKF. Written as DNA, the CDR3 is TGTGCCAGCAGCCAAGGACAGAAATTC.

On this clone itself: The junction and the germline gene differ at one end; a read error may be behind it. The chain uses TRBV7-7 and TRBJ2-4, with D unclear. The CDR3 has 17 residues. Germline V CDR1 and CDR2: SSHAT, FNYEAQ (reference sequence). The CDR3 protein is CASSLVLLRLAKNIQYF. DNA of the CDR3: TGTGCTAGCAGCTTAGTGCTCTTAAGACTAGCCAAAAACATTCAGTACTTC.

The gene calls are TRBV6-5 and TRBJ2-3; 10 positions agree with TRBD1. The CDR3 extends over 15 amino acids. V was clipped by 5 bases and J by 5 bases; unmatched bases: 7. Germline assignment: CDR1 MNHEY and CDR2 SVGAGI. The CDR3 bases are TGTGCCAGCAGTAGTAGGACAGGGGGTATAGATACGCAGTATTTT. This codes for CASSSRTGGIDTQYF.

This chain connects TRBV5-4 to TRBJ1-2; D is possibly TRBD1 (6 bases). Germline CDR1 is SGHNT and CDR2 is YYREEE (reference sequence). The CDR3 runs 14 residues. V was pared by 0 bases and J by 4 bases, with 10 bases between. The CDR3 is CASSLDQGSYGYTF. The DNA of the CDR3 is TGTGCCAGCAGCTTGGATCAGGGGAGCTATGGCTACACCTTC.

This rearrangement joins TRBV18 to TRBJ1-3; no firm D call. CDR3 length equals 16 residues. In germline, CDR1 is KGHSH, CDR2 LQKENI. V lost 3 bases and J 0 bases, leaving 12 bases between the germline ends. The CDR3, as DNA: TGTGCCAGCTCACCGATCCGGGAATTCTCTGGAAACACCATATATTTT. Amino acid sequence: CASSPIREFSGNTIYF.